Listed here are 6 T cell receptor beta chains from one sample, sequenced in a study of OX40 agonist ivuxolimab in advanced cancers. Profiling relied on immunoSEQ multiplex PCR, and the TCRdb table lists in-frame clones only, not all of them. The sample contains 69,000 or so clones, roughly 88% of which appear only once. The sample in question was CD4+ or CD8+ T cells sorted from blood, obtained in a trial of the OX40 agonist ivuxolimab. The receptor source for this set is an adult with an advanced solid tumor such as melanoma, head and neck, liver or kidney cancer.

The CDR3 loop is CASSILTDALGYTF. DNA for the CDR3: TGTGCCAGCAGCATCCTGACAGATGCTTTAGGCTACACCTTC. V and J are TRBV5-5 and TRBJ1-2, with a weak D call TRBD1 (5 bases). Trimming removed 4 bases at V and 8 bases at J, with 18 bases between. CDR3 size: 14 residues. Per germline, CDR1 SGHKS and CDR2 YYEKEE (reference sequence).

The V gene is TRBV5-4, the J gene TRBJ2-2; D is unclear. Deletions cut 4 bases from V and 4 bases from J, with 5 bases between. Germline-derived CDR1 and CDR2 are SGHNT and YYREEE (reference sequence). The CDR3 length is 12 residues. The CDR3 bases are TGTGCCAGCAGCCTTACCACCGGGGAGCTGTTTTTT. It encodes CASSLTTGELFF.

The CDR3 nucleotides are TGTGCCAGCAGCGTAGGGTGGACAGGGGGCCAAGAGACCCAGTACTTC. Protein sequence: CASSVGWTGGQETQYF. The chain joins TRBV9 to TRBJ2-5; 10 bases agree with TRBD1. V shed 0 bases and J 1 base; nucleotides not matched to a gene: 3. CDR1 and CDR2 from the germline V gene are SGDLS and YYNGEE. The CDR3 totals 16 residues.

CDR3 region: CASSQDYTGGMTQYF. DNA of the CDR3: TGTGCCAGCAGCCAAGATTACACGGGGGGAATGACCCAGTACTTC. This chain uses TRBV4-2 with TRBJ2-5, with 7 positions matching TRBD2. This CDR3 contains 15 residues. Germline V gene sequence: CDR1 LGHNA, CDR2 YNFKEQ. V shed 0 bases, J shed 7 bases, and the junction held 8 bases outside the gene matches.

In its sample, this clone was seen a few times. CDR3 DNA sequence: TGTGCCAGCAGCTTCACGTGGGGGCGGGCCTATGGCTACACCTTC. This encodes CASSFTWGRAYGYTF. This chain joins TRBV5-8 and TRBJ1-2; maybe TRBD1 (6 bases). Germline CDR1 is SGHTS and CDR2 is YDEGEE. V lost 2 bases and J lost 4, with 15 bases in between. The CDR3 is made up of 15 amino acids.

As DNA, the CDR3 is TGTGCCAGCAGCGTAGGGGATCCGTCTGGGGCCAACGTCCTGACTTTC. This translates into CASSVGDPSGANVLTF. V and J are TRBV9 and TRBJ2-6; D remains unclear. CDR3 length: 16 amino acids. V dropped 0 bases and J dropped 1 base, with 8 bases sitting between them. CDR1 and CDR2 (germline): SGDLS, YYNGEE.